These 18 T cell receptor beta chains came from one sample sequenced in a study of CD8 T cells in Susac syndrome. A quantity of roughly 0.5 to 1 ug RNA underwent reverse transcription using random hexamers. TCRdb analysed the immunoSEQ multiplex PCR reads with MiXCR anew, one entry per CDR3 protein. The sample includes some 300,000 distinct CDR3 sequences, approximately 89% of them seen just once. Sequenced sample: CD8+ T cells from PBMCs. The receptors shown here come from a human donor with multiple sclerosis.

This clonotype came up once. CDR3 coding DNA: TGTGCCAGCAGTCGACTAGCGGGCGCTCGCCACAATGAGCAGTTCTTC. It codes for CASSRLAGARHNEQFF. The chain recombines TRBV3-1 with TRBJ2-1, with 10 bases fitting TRBD2. Per germline, CDR1 LGHDT and CDR2 YNNKEL (reference sequence). Germline trimming cut 6 bases from V and 5 bases from J; bases unmatched to any gene: 10. The CDR3 has 16 residues.

The table lists this clonotype with a few counts. This rearrangement joins TRBV13 to TRBJ2-7; D is ambiguous. Trimming took off 5 bases at V and 5 bases at J, with 19 bases between the two ends. Germline values: CDR1 PRHDT, CDR2 FYEKMQ (reference sequence). This CDR3 is 15 amino acids long. The CDR3, as DNA: TGTGCCAGCAGCACCATGGGTACCCCTGCCAACGAGCAGTACTTC. This codes for CASSTMGTPANEQYF. The full variable domain, its missing parts supplied by reference TRBV13 and TRBJ2-7, is AAGVIQSPRHLIKEKRETATLKCYPIPRHDTVYWYQQGPGQDPQFLISFYEKMQSDKGSIPDRFSAQQFSDYHSELNMSSLELGDSALYFCASSTMGTPANEQYFGPGTRLTVT.

V gene TRBV2 combines with J gene TRBJ1-1; unclear D gene. The CDR3 has 14 residues. V was cut by 6 bases and J by 2 bases, with 13 bases left in between. CDR1 is SNHLY, CDR2 FYNNEI, per germline. The CDR3 nucleotides read TGTGCCAGCAGGACGGGCCCAACCAACACTGAAGCTTTCTTT. This codes for CASRTGPTNTEAFF.

This clonotype occurred once. This chain links TRBV20-1 with TRBJ2-3, with 8 bases that match TRBD2. Germline lookup yields CDR1 DFQATT and CDR2 SNEGSKA (reference sequence). CDR3 length: 16 amino acids. Germline trimming cut 0 bases from V and 8 bases from J; bases unmatched to any gene: 13. CDR3 DNA: TGCAGTGCTAGAGAGGGGGGTGTCGATAGCGGGACTACGCAGTATTTT. Translated: CSAREGGVDSGTTQYF.

This chain uses TRBV7-3 with TRBJ2-1, with 10 bases that match TRBD2. The V segment lost 1 base and the J segment 5 bases; nucleotides outside the gene matches: 8. CDR3 size: 17 residues. Germline CDR1 and CDR2: SGHTA and FQGTGA. The CDR3 is CASSLIVGLAAHNEQFF. The CDR3 DNA is TGTGCCAGCAGCTTAATCGTCGGACTAGCGGCTCACAATGAGCAGTTCTTC.

The chain links TRBV5-1 to TRBJ2-2; possibly TRBD1 for D (6 bases). The CDR3 length is 13 residues. Germline V gene sequence: CDR1 SGHRS, CDR2 YFSETQ. V was cut by 7 bases and J by 2 bases, with 9 bases left in between. The CDR3 sequence: CASRDTNTGELFF. CDR3 coding DNA: TGCGCCAGCCGGGACACCAACACCGGGGAGCTGTTTTTT.

This chain uses TRBV2 with TRBJ2-1, with a weak D call TRBD2 (5 bases). V was clipped by 3 bases and J by 6 bases, with 18 bases between them. The CDR3 has 16 residues. CDR1 is SNHLY, CDR2 FYNNEI, per germline. The CDR3 DNA follows: TGTGCCAGCAGTGACCCTCGTTGGGGAGCTAGCAATGAGCAGTTCTTC. It encodes CASSDPRWGASNEQFF.

The rearrangement links TRBV30 to TRBJ2-1, with 7 bases identical to TRBD2. Germline V lookup: CDR1 GTSNPN, CDR2 SVGIG (reference sequence). The CDR3 runs 13 residues. The CDR3 DNA is TGTGCATTCTCGACTAGCATCGGTAATGAGCAGTTCTTC. Translating gives CAFSTSIGNEQFF.

V is TRBV6-2 or TRBV6-3 and J is TRBJ1-2, with TRBD1 as a possible D gene (5 bases). Germline values: CDR1 MNHEY, CDR2 SVGEGT. The CDR3 runs to 15 residues. V was clipped by 7 bases and J by 1 base, with 16 bases between them. The CDR3, as DNA: TGTGCCAGCAACCCCGAGGGACGGATTAACTATGGCTACACCTTC. Its protein product is CASNPEGRINYGYTF.

This clonotype was recorded once. The V gene is TRBV4-3, the J gene TRBJ2-4; tentatively, D is TRBD2 (6 bases). The germline V and J ends were trimmed by 4 bases and 9 bases, with 16 bases remaining between them. There are 14 residues in the CDR3. Germline CDR1 and CDR2: LGHNA and YSLEER. CDR3 in DNA: TGCGCCAGCAGCCCCTCCGGGGGAGAGGGCATTCAGTACTTC. Translated: CASSPSGGEGIQYF.

The J gene is TRBJ1-1, the V gene TRBV9, with D possibly matching TRBD1 (6 bases). Trimming cost V 0 bases and J 1 base, with 16 bases left between them. Germline CDR1 reads SGDLS; CDR2 reads YYNGEE. The CDR3 totals 17 residues. As DNA, the CDR3 is TGTGCCAGCAGCGTAGGACCGAACAGGGATCGGAACACTGAAGCTTTCTTT. It is translated as CASSVGPNRDRNTEAFF.

The rearrangement links TRBV5-6 to TRBJ2-7, with a possible D match to TRBD1 (6 bases). The germline gives CDR1 SGHDT, CDR2 YYEEEE. Trimming removed 1 base at V and 0 bases at J, with 14 bases between. There are 16 residues in the CDR3. The CDR3 region is CASSLSPGAYSYEQYF. The CDR3 region has the DNA TGTGCCAGCAGCTTGTCTCCAGGGGCGTACTCCTACGAGCAGTACTTC.

V is TRBV6-1 and J is TRBJ2-5; D unresolved. V was trimmed by 3 bases and J by 0 bases, leaving 5 bases between them. The CDR3 consists of 13 residues. The germline CDR1 and CDR2 sequences are MNHNS and SASEGT. Here the CDR3 reads CASSDGNQETQYF. The CDR3 DNA is TGTGCCAGCAGTGACGGAAACCAAGAGACCCAGTACTTC.

This chain links TRBV3-1 with TRBJ1-4; tentatively, D is TRBD1 (5 bases). Trimming took 2 bases from V and 7 from J, leaving 17 bases between them. Germline V gives CDR1 LGHDT, CDR2 YNNKEL (reference sequence). The CDR3 runs to 16 residues. DNA for the CDR3: TGTGCCAGCAGCCAATGGAGGCGGGGCATTGGTGAAAAACTGTTTTTT. This translates into CASSQWRRGIGEKLFF.

V and J are TRBV4-2 and TRBJ2-7, with 8 positions matching TRBD1. The V and J ends lost 5 bases and 3 bases, in that order; junction bases with no gene match: 9. This CDR3 region has 15 residues. From germline, CDR1 is LGHNA and CDR2 YNFKEQ. CDR3 sequence: CASSARQGLVYEQYF. CDR3 coding DNA: TGTGCCAGCAGCGCCCGACAGGGGCTTGTCTACGAGCAGTACTTC.

This sequence joins TRBV4-2 and TRBJ2-5, with TRBD2 matching 13 bases. The CDR3 runs to 16 residues. Germline CDR1 and CDR2: LGHNA and YNFKEQ. After removal of 4 bases from V and 3 bases from J, the junction contained 5 bases not matched to a gene. The CDR3 is CASSLIGTSGKETQYF. CDR3 nucleotides: TGTGCCAGCAGCCTGATTGGGACTAGCGGGAAAGAGACCCAGTACTTC.

This chain links TRBV7-9 with TRBJ1-3; D is possibly TRBD1 (5 bases). With 8 bases removed from V and 2 bases from J, the gap between germline ends came to 13 bases. CDR1 and CDR2 (germline): SEHNR, FQNEAQ (reference sequence). The CDR3 consists of 14 residues. The CDR3: CASGAPWTGNTIYF. In nucleotides, the CDR3 is TGTGCCAGCGGGGCCCCCTGGACTGGAAACACCATATATTTT.

CDR3 bases: TGTGCCAGCAGCTTATTTCCGGGCAGTCCTAACTCTGGGGCCAACGTCCTGACTTTC. Residues: CASSLFPGSPNSGANVLTF. The chain is built from TRBV7-6 and TRBJ2-6; D not resolved. This CDR3 spans 19 amino acids. CDR1 is SGHVS and CDR2 is FNYEAQ in the germline V gene. The germline V and J ends were trimmed by 2 bases and 0 bases, with 17 bases remaining between them.